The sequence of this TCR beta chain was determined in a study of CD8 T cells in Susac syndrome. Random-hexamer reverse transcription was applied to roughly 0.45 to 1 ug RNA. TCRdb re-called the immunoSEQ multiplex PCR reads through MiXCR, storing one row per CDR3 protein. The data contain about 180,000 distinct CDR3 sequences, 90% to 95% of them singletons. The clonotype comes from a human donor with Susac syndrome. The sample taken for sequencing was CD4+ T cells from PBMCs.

The CDR3 DNA is TGCAGTGCTAGAGGCACAGGCTCTGAAGCTTTCTTT. Protein product: CSARGTGSEAFF. The chain employs TRBV20-1 and TRBJ1-1; perhaps TRBD1 as D (5 bases). Trimming shortened V by 1 base and J by 6 bases, and 9 bases separated the two germline ends. From germline, CDR1 is DFQATT and CDR2 SNEGSKA (reference sequence). The CDR3 totals 12 residues.